The next 5 T cell receptor beta chains were all read from a single sample in a study of T cell changes during pregnancy in multiple sclerosis. Libraries were prepared by immunoSEQ multiplex PCR; TCRdb keeps only in-frame clonotypes and omits some of them. Of roughly 34,000 clones in the sample, about 90% were seen once. This specimen was CD8+ T cells from peripheral blood mononuclear cells, taken in the third trimester of pregnancy. These receptors were taken from a female donor with multiple sclerosis, enrolled in a pregnancy study.

This clone occurred many times. The chain employs TRBV6-1 and TRBJ2-3, with 12 bases aligning to TRBD2. Germline CDR1 MNHNS, CDR2 SASEGT. There are 15 residues in the CDR3. V shed 6 bases, J shed 3 bases, and the junction held 4 bases outside the gene matches. The CDR3 DNA is TGTGCCAGCAGCCGACTAGCGGGGGAAACAGATACGCAGTATTTT. Translated: CASSRLAGETDTQYF.

The chain couples TRBV6-1 to TRBJ2-5; 12 bases line up with TRBD2. In germline, CDR1 is MNHNS, CDR2 SASEGT. V dropped 3 bases and J dropped 1; count of bases not matched to a gene: 0. The CDR3 covers 15 residues. The CDR3 is CASSETSGGQETQYF. For the CDR3, the DNA is TGTGCCAGCAGTGAGACTAGCGGGGGCCAAGAGACCCAGTACTTC.

This chain connects TRBV9 to TRBJ1-2, with D possibly being TRBD1 (5 bases). The germline CDR1 and CDR2 sequences are SGDLS and YYNGEE. The length of the CDR3 is 19 residues. Trimming removed 1 base from V and 4 bases from J, with 26 bases in between. CDR3 region: CASSVQGKESIWPFYGYTF. The DNA of the CDR3 is TGTGCCAGCAGCGTACAGGGTAAAGAGTCAATCTGGCCTTTCTATGGCTACACCTTC. The full variable domain, with the rest looked up from reference TRBV9 and TRBJ1-2, is DSGVTQTPKHLITATGQRVTLRCSPRSGDLSVYWYQQSLDQGLQFLIQYYNGEERAKGNILERFSAQQFPDLHSELNLSSLELGDSALYFCASSVQGKESIWPFYGYTFGSGTRLTVV.

V gene TRBV15 combines with J gene TRBJ1-2; 9 nucleotides line up with TRBD1. Germline V gene data show CDR1 as LNHNV and CDR2 as YYDKDF (reference sequence). V lost 3 bases to trimming and J lost 4 bases; unmatched junction nucleotides: 3. CDR3 length equals 14 residues. CDR3 sequence: CATSRDRGGYGYTF. DNA for the CDR3: TGTGCCACCAGCAGGGACAGGGGTGGCTATGGCTACACCTTC.

The V and J genes are TRBV18 and TRBJ1-2; D gene uncertain. CDR1 is KGHSH, CDR2 LQKENI, per germline. This CDR3 has 13 residues. V lost 5 bases and J 2 bases, leaving 9 bases between the germline ends. Here the CDR3 reads CASSTSRNYGYTF. In nucleotides, the CDR3 is TGTGCCAGCTCAACCAGCAGGAACTATGGCTACACCTTC.